This is a list of T cell receptor beta chains from one sample in a study of blood T cells in healthy people across ages. TCRdb reanalysed the 5' RACE reads using MiXCR and keeps one entry per CDR3 protein. The table has hundreds of thousands of distinct CDR3 sequences, more than 50% seen once. Sequencing used blood. These receptors originate from a man in his forties in good health. CDR3s include the opening cysteine and the closing phenylalanine or tryptophan. Each record gives: J gene, V gene, clone size, D gene, CDR3 protein, CDR3 DNA. The D gene is left open where the match is weak. Part of the rows lack a size; the others show once, few, many or a class for expanded clones.

>TRBJ1-1|TRBV20-1|once|TRBD1
CSARETGATEAFF
TGCAGTGCTAGAGAGACAGGGGCCACTGAAGCTTTCTTT
>TRBJ2-1|TRBV27|few|.
CASSLSRLGASEQFF
TGTGCCAGCAGTTTATCGCGTTTGGGGGCAAGTGAGCAGTTCTTC
>TRBJ1-1|TRBV2|.|.
CASSDGTNTEAFF
TGTGCCAGCAGTGATGGGACGAACACTGAAGCTTTCTTT
>TRBJ1-2|TRBV5-1|.|TRBD1
CASSGDRQPDTYGYTF
TGCGCCAGCAGCGGGGACAGGCAACCCGACACCTATGGCTACACCTTC
>TRBJ1-2|TRBV29-1|.|.
CSVDDTQDYGYTF
TGCAGCGTTGACGACACCCAGGACTATGGCTACACCTTC
>TRBJ1-2|TRBV5-6|once|.
CASRTQGPDGYTF
TGTGCCAGCAGGACACAGGGTCCTGATGGCTACACCTTC
>TRBJ1-2|TRBV21-1|.|.
CASSPKWGFANYGYTF
TGTGCCAGCAGCCCCAAATGGGGGTTTGCTAACTATGGCTACACCTTC
>TRBJ2-5|TRBV3-1|.|.
CASTLNRGGEETQYF
TGTGCCAGCACCCTAAACAGGGGCGGGGAAGAGACCCAGTACTTC
>TRBJ1-5|TRBV7-6|.|.
CASSLAGGRDQPQHF
TGTGCCAGCAGCCTCGCGGGGGGCCGAGATCAGCCCCAGCATTTT
>TRBJ1-2|TRBV5-1|few|.
CASSLDWGMDGYTF
TGCGCCAGCAGCTTGGATTGGGGGATGGATGGCTACACCTTC
>TRBJ2-7|TRBV7-6|few|TRBD2
CASSSGTSGAPYEQYF
TGTGCCAGCAGCAGTGGGACTAGCGGGGCTCCCTACGAGCAGTACTTC
>TRBJ2-1|TRBV9|.|TRBD2
CASSVGLAGGPYNEQFF
TGTGCCAGCAGCGTAGGACTCGCGGGAGGGCCCTACAATGAGCAGTTCTTC
>TRBJ2-5|TRBV18|few|.
CASQNEETQYF
TGTGCCAGTCAGAACGAAGAGACCCAGTACTTC
>TRBJ2-5|TRBV6-5|.|.
CASSHRSPWAGETQYF
TGTGCCAGCAGCCACCGGTCCCCCTGGGCGGGGGAGACCCAGTACTTC
>TRBJ2-5|TRBV27|.|TRBD1
CASSWATGETQYF
TGTGCCAGCAGTTGGGCGACAGGGGAGACCCAGTACTTC
>TRBJ2-5|TRBV29-1|.|TRBD2
CSALSGAGVQETQYF
TGCAGTGCACTCAGCGGGGCCGGGGTTCAAGAGACCCAGTACTTC
>TRBJ2-1|TRBV2|.|.
CASSSALLYNEQFF
TGTGCCAGCAGTAGTGCACTCCTCTACAATGAGCAGTTCTTC
>TRBJ1-6|TRBV10-3|.|.
CAISDNPDSPLHF
TGTGCCATCAGTGATAATCCGGATTCACCCCTCCACTTT
>TRBJ1-4|TRBV7-2|few|TRBD1
CASSNQGRTGVQEKLFF
TGTGCCAGCAGCAACCAGGGCCGGACAGGGGTTCAGGAAAAACTGTTTTTT
>TRBJ2-5|TRBV20-1|few|.
CSARAMGHRKETQYF
TGCAGTGCTAGGGCAATGGGACATAGGAAAGAGACCCAGTACTTC
>TRBJ2-3|TRBV6-5|.|.
CASSYFFPPTETSTDTQYF
TGTGCCAGCAGTTACTTCTTCCCCCCGACTGAAACTAGCACAGATACGCAGTATTTT
>TRBJ2-7|TRBV9|few|.
CASSVDRDPGVQYF
TGTGCCAGCAGCGTAGACCGGGACCCAGGGGTCCAGTACTTC
>TRBJ1-1|TRBV12-3/TRBV12-4|few|.
CASSLGGTGTEAFF
TGTGCCAGCAGTTTGGGAGGCACGGGCACTGAAGCTTTCTTT
>TRBJ2-7|TRBV29-1|few|TRBD2
CSVVLIRLAGARLAGGLDPYEQYF
TGCAGCGTTGTTTTAATTCGGTTGGCAGGGGCAAGACTAGCGGGAGGTCTGGATCCCTACGAGCAGTACTTC
>TRBJ2-1|TRBV7-7|few|.
CASSFNLGWAEDNEQFF
TGTGCCAGCAGCTTTAATCTAGGATGGGCTGAAGACAATGAGCAGTTCTTC
>TRBJ2-3|TRBV29-1|.|TRBD2
CSVVGGVRAGGPGDTQYF
TGCAGCGTTGTGGGGGGGGTAAGGGCGGGAGGGCCAGGGGATACGCAGTATTTT
>TRBJ2-7|TRBV2|.|TRBD1
CASSDRGQGSYEQYF
TGTGCCAGCAGTGATAGGGGACAGGGGTCCTACGAGCAGTACTTC
>TRBJ1-6|TRBV28|.|TRBD1
CASGTPGTGGGSPLHF
TGTGCCAGCGGGACGCCCGGGACAGGGGGAGGTTCACCCCTCCACTTT
>TRBJ2-5|TRBV4-3|many|TRBD2
CASSQRLAGGTQETQYF
TGCGCCAGCAGCCAACGACTAGCGGGAGGGACCCAAGAGACCCAGTACTTC
>TRBJ1-5|TRBV4-2|many|.
CASSLGGGSNQPQHF
TGTGCCAGCAGCTTAGGGGGTGGTAGCAATCAGCCCCAGCATTTT
>TRBJ2-5|TRBV2|.|TRBD2
CASAGSGAYNEQYF
TGTGCCAGCGCCGGTAGCGGGGCCTACAATGAGCAGTACTTC
>TRBJ2-5|TRBV29-1|.|TRBD1
CSAGQGAAETQYF
TGCAGCGCGGGACAGGGGGCGGCGGAGACCCAGTACTTC
>TRBJ1-6|TRBV29-1|few|.
CSVRTDFNSPLHF
TGCAGCGTTCGGACCGACTTCAATTCACCCCTCCACTTT
>TRBJ2-1|TRBV11-2|once|TRBD2
CASSLTTSGSGRYNKQFF
TGTGCCAGCAGCTTAACAACTAGCGGGAGTGGGAGGTACAATAAGCAGTTCTTC
>TRBJ2-5|TRBV7-2|.|.
CASSEQGTRQETQYF
TGTGCCAGCAGCGAACAGGGGACTAGACAAGAGACCCAGTACTTC
>TRBJ2-3|TRBV3-1|few|.
CASSQATDTQYF
TGTGCCAGCAGCCAAGCCACAGATACGCAGTATTTT
>TRBJ1-6|TRBV12-3/TRBV12-4|.|.
CASSSTGGNPPLHF
TGTGCCAGCAGCTCCACAGGTGGAAATCCACCCCTCCACTTT
>TRBJ2-5|TRBV7-8|once|.
CASSLLVGFQETQYF
TGTGCCAGCAGCTTACTGGTTGGGTTCCAAGAGACCCAGTACTTC
>TRBJ2-1|TRBV14|.|TRBD2
CASSLSVGLAGVREQFF
TGTGCCAGCAGCCTCTCGGTGGGACTAGCGGGAGTACGTGAGCAGTTCTTC
>TRBJ2-7|TRBV28|.|.
CASSFFLGEQYF
TGTGCCAGCAGTTTTTTTCTGGGCGAGCAGTACTTC
>TRBJ1-4|TRBV30|.|.
CAWNNGIWEKLFF
TGTGCCTGGAATAATGGCATCTGGGAAAAACTGTTTTTT
>TRBJ2-7|TRBV7-2|.|.
CASSPRLGSGEQYF
TGTGCCAGCAGCCCCCGGCTAGGATCCGGCGAGCAGTACTTC
>TRBJ2-1|TRBV6-5|few|TRBD2
CASSHGLADNEQFF
TGTGCCAGCAGTCATGGACTAGCGGACAATGAGCAGTTCTTC
>TRBJ1-4|TRBV3-1|.|.
CASSRSPEDEKLFF
TGTGCCAGCAGCCGAAGTCCGGAGGATGAAAAACTGTTTTTT
>TRBJ2-1|TRBV29-1|few|.
CSVSLRNGITEQFF
TGCAGCGTTTCTCTTCGGAACGGGATCACTGAGCAGTTCTTC
>TRBJ2-6|TRBV28|.|TRBD1
CASSTPQGSSGANVLTF
TGTGCCAGCAGCACACCACAGGGGAGCTCTGGGGCCAACGTCCTGACTTTC
>TRBJ1-5|TRBV5-1|few|TRBD1
CASSRDRGDQPQHF
TGTGCCAGCAGCCGGGACAGGGGGGATCAGCCCCAGCATTTT
>TRBJ1-2|TRBV21-1|.|.
CASSKEAGNYDYTF
TGTGCCAGCAGCAAAGAGGCAGGGAACTATGACTACACCTTC